These T cell receptor beta chains were read from a single sample in a study of blood T cell repertoires in COVID-19. Libraries were prepared by immunoSEQ multiplex PCR; TCRdb keeps only in-frame clonotypes and omits some of them. The table lists about 35,000 clones, around 80% of them singletons. Sequenced sample: peripheral blood. Source of these receptors: an elderly man with active or convalescent COVID-19. The CDR3 runs from the conserved cysteine through the conserved F or W. A D gene is named only where the DNA matches it firmly. A clone size is listed for some rows: how often the clone was seen (once, few, many), or a class if it is expanded.

j_gene | abundance | v_gene | d_gene | CDR3aa | CDR3nt
TRBJ2-5 | - | TRBV29-1 | - | CSVGQNSETQYF | TGCAGCGTTGGGCAGAATTCCGAGACCCAGTACTTC
TRBJ1-1 | - | TRBV4-2 | - | CASSRPGRTNTEAFF | TGTGCCAGCAGCCGACCAGGGAGGACGAACACTGAAGCTTTCTTT
TRBJ2-1 | - | TRBV2 | - | CASSGELASLPNEQFF | TGTGCCAGCAGTGGGGAACTAGCCTCCCTTCCCAATGAGCAGTTCTTC
TRBJ2-5 | once | TRBV10-3 | TRBD1 | CAISEDRGRMETQYF | TGTGCCATCAGTGAAGACAGGGGGCGCATGGAGACCCAGTACTTC
TRBJ2-3 | - | TRBV5-4 | - | CASSLARLGISTDTQYF | TGTGCCAGCAGCTTGGCGCGGCTAGGCATATCCACAGATACGCAGTATTTT
TRBJ2-7 | - | TRBV4-1 | - | CASSQVLSDYEQYF | TGCGCCAGCAGCCAAGTCCTGAGCGACTACGAGCAGTACTTC
TRBJ1-1 | few | TRBV20-1 | TRBD1 | CSASDRATEAFF | TGCAGTGCTAGTGACAGGGCCACTGAAGCTTTCTTT
TRBJ2-7 | - | TRBV3-1/TRBV3-2 | - | CASSHLGGYEQYF | TGTGCCAGCAGCCACCTAGGGGGCTACGAGCAGTACTTC
TRBJ2-5 | - | TRBV20-1 | - | CSAATRETQYF | TGCAGTGCTGCTACACGGGAGACCCAGTACTTC
TRBJ2-1 | few | TRBV6-4 | - | CASSDSATQSSYNEQFF | TGTGCCAGCAGTGACTCTGCGACTCAAAGCTCCTACAATGAGCAGTTCTTC
TRBJ2-7 | - | TRBV5-1 | - | CASSRTGLADEQYF | TGCGCCAGCAGCCGCACAGGGTTGGCGGACGAGCAGTACTTC
TRBJ1-5 | few | TRBV28 | TRBD1 | CASSSAGGHYQPQHF | TGTGCCAGCAGTTCTGCAGGGGGGCACTATCAGCCCCAGCATTTT
TRBJ1-2 | - | TRBV12-3/TRBV12-4 | - | CASNNEGLSGYTF | TGTGCCAGCAACAATGAGGGTTTATCTGGCTACACCTTC
TRBJ2-5 | - | TRBV14 | - | CASSQGRHRKETQYF | TGTGCCAGCAGCCAAGGGAGGCACCGAAAAGAGACCCAGTACTTC
TRBJ2-1 | - | TRBV4-3 | TRBD2 | CASSQDGLAPNEQFF | TGCGCCAGCAGCCAAGATGGACTAGCGCCCAATGAGCAGTTCTTC
TRBJ2-1 | - | TRBV6-5 | TRBD2 | CASRARGTNYNEQFF | TGTGCCAGCAGGGCTCGCGGGACTAACTACAATGAGCAGTTCTTC
TRBJ1-1 | - | TRBV28 | - | CASSFGIQFF | TGTGCCAGCAGTTTCGGGATCCAGTTCTTT
TRBJ2-2 | - | TRBV14 | - | CASSSQRTGELFF | TGTGCCAGCAGCTCCCAGCGGACCGGGGAGCTGTTTTTT
TRBJ2-7 | - | TRBV12-3/TRBV12-4 | - | CASSQGYEQYF | TGTGCCAGCAGTCAGGGTTACGAGCAGTACTTC
TRBJ1-5 | - | TRBV19 | TRBD1 | CASSIGGTANQPQHF | TGTGCCAGTAGTATAGGGGGGACAGCCAATCAGCCCCAGCATTTT
TRBJ2-3 | - | TRBV4-1 | TRBD2 | CASNLGLTSTDTQYF | TGCGCCAGCAACCTGGGACTAACTAGCACAGATACGCAGTATTTT
TRBJ1-2 | - | TRBV6-2/TRBV6-3 | TRBD1 | CASSGPGTANYGYTF | TGTGCCAGCAGTGGACCCGGGACAGCTAACTATGGCTACACCTTC
TRBJ2-5 | - | TRBV18 | - | CASSPRQGETQYF | TGTGCCAGCTCACCACGGCAGGGAGAGACCCAGTACTTC
TRBJ2-2 | few | TRBV6-5 | - | CASSYHGGTGELFF | TGTGCCAGCAGTTACCACGGGGGCACCGGGGAGCTGTTTTTT
TRBJ2-5 | - | TRBV7-9 | - | CASSSDWLGETQYF | TGTGCCAGCAGCTCGGACTGGCTAGGGGAGACCCAGTACTTC
TRBJ2-7 | - | TRBV19 | TRBD2 | CASSSAGVSYEQYF | TGTGCCAGTAGCTCCGCGGGAGTATCCTACGAGCAGTACTTC
TRBJ2-1 | - | TRBV10-2 | - | CASSEPAGGRDEQFF | TGCGCCAGCAGTGAACCAGCGGGTGGAAGGGATGAGCAGTTCTTC
TRBJ2-7 | - | TRBV30 | - | CAWSNRAEQYF | TGTGCCTGGAGTAACAGGGCTGAGCAGTACTTC
TRBJ2-5 | - | TRBV7-9 | - | CASSLGTGAGETQYF | TGTGCCAGCAGCTTAGGTACGGGAGCCGGCGAGACCCAGTACTTC
TRBJ1-5 | - | TRBV20-1 | - | CSARDSSAERF | TGCAGTGCTAGAGATTCCTCCGCTGAGCGTTTT
TRBJ1-1 | - | TRBV27 | TRBD1 | CASSLQGARTEAFF | TGTGCCAGCAGTCTACAGGGGGCGCGGACTGAAGCTTTCTTT
TRBJ1-1 | - | TRBV27 | - | CASSLLRGAGGVNTEAFF | TGTGCCAGCAGTTTATTGAGGGGGGCGGGGGGCGTGAACACTGAAGCTTTCTTT